This T cell receptor beta chain was recovered during a study of identifying expanded T cells in peripheral blood. Regarding the study as a whole: Differentially abundant clones: roughly 1.2 between replicates, 16.4 at roughly 15 days, approximately 18 at four.

Germline CDR1 MNHNS, CDR2 SASEGT. The CDR3 is 16 residues long. Germline trimming cut 0 bases from V and 6 bases from J; bases unmatched to any gene: 5. This clone has only a few counts. Its cognate antigen is unknown. The data were produced by immunoSEQ multiplex PCR, yet TCRdb's version contains in-frame clones alone and is incomplete. The sample lists 55,000 to 75,000 clones, approximately 87% occurring once. The TCR originated in a person aged 18 to 75 in good health. The chain couples TRBV6-1 to TRBJ1-4, with 9 positions matching TRBD1. The sample comprised blood. The CDR3 protein is CASSEAPGQGHEKLFF. In DNA form, the CDR3 reads TGTGCCAGCAGTGAAGCGCCCGGACAGGGGCATGAAAAACTGTTTTTT.